This T cell receptor beta chain stems from a study of T cells in localized non-small cell lung cancer. Study outcomes and limitations: Uninvolved adjacent lung showed higher T cell clonality than tumor.

CDR1 and CDR2 from the germline V gene are SNHLY and FYNNEI. V lost 5 bases, J lost 12 bases, and 13 bases lay in between. This CDR3 spans 11 amino acids. Libraries were prepared by immunoSEQ multiplex PCR; TCRdb keeps only in-frame clonotypes and omits some of them. This table holds around 55,000 clones, roughly 86% found once. About this clone: The target antigen is unknown.

The sequence derives from a female donor with stage II lung adenocarcinoma. The rearrangement uses TRBV2 and TRBJ1-2; no definite D call. The material was PBMCs, obtained before any cancer treatment. CDR3 region: CASSLTGWNTF. The CDR3 nucleotides read TGTGCCAGCAGTCTGACCGGATGGAACACCTTC.